The next 4 T cell receptor beta chains were all read from a single sample in a study of blood T cell repertoires in COVID-19. TCRdb's table, derived via immunoSEQ multiplex PCR, lists solely in-frame clones and lacks some. The table includes 60,000 or so clones, around 90% detected once. Sequences were obtained from peripheral blood. The receptors stem from a human donor with acute or convalescent COVID-19. The donor label of this sample is uncertain.

The V gene is TRBV10-3, the J gene TRBJ2-2, with 9 bases matching TRBD1. There are 15 residues in the CDR3. The V gene end was trimmed by 6 bases and the J gene end by 5 bases; junction bases not matched to a gene: 7. The V gene's germline CDR1 is ENHRY and CDR2 SYGVKD. The chain's CDR3 is CAIRRIQGATGELFF. CDR3 DNA: TGTGCCATCAGAAGAATACAGGGGGCGACCGGGGAGCTGTTTTTT.

The chain uses TRBV19 and TRBJ1-6; 8 bases fit TRBD1. In germline, CDR1 is LNHDA, CDR2 SQIVND (reference sequence). V trimming: 8 bases; J trimming: 3 bases; junction bases outside the gene matches: 9. CDR3 length: 16 residues. The CDR3: CASSRDRNLYNSPLHF. CDR3 bases: TGTGCCAGTTCAAGGGACAGGAACCTCTATAATTCACCCCTCCACTTT.

This chain connects TRBV24-1 to TRBJ1-1; D is undetermined. The V end lost 5 bases, the J end lost 10 bases, and 19 bases lay between the germline ends. Per germline, CDR1 KGHDR and CDR2 SFDVKD. The length of the CDR3 is 14 residues. CDR3 DNA: TGTGCCACCAGTGTAAGCGGCTTGAGGGTTGGAGCTTTCTTT. This sequence encodes CATSVSGLRVGAFF.

J is TRBJ1-2 and V is TRBV30, with 8 nucleotides matching TRBD1. V gave up 3 bases and J gave up 5 bases; unmatched junction bases: 11. CDR3 length: 15 amino acids. Looked up from germline, CDR1 is GTSNPN and CDR2 is SVGIG (reference sequence). CDR3: CAWRGTGGRGYGYTF. CDR3 bases: TGTGCCTGGAGGGGAACAGGGGGTCGGGGGTATGGCTACACCTTC.